These 15 T cell receptor beta chains were all obtained from the same sample, sequenced in a study of shared clonotypes between healthy human individuals. Data came from immunoSEQ multiplex PCR; TCRdb stores just in-frame clones and leaves some out. The sample consists of under 600,000 clones, roughly 85% of them appearing once. Sequenced: PBMCs. These TCRs come from a woman in her 40s in good health. Some clones in this sample may be carry-over from other donors' samples.

Ten or more counts support this clone. The rearrangement joins TRBV15 to TRBJ2-7; D unresolved. CDR1 is LNHNV and CDR2 is YYDKDF in the germline V gene (reference sequence). Trimming removed 1 base from V and 3 bases from J, with 16 bases in between. The CDR3 runs 16 residues. Written as DNA, the CDR3 is TGTGCCACCAGCAGAGTGCCTAGGGCAGGATACTACGAGCAGTACTTC. Its protein is CATSRVPRAGYYEQYF.

The chain carries TRBV10-1 and TRBJ1-6; weak D call: TRBD1 (5 bases). The CDR3 runs to 16 residues. CDR1 is WNHNN, CDR2 SYGVQD, per germline (reference sequence). Trimming took off 8 bases at V and 9 bases at J, with 23 bases between the two ends. The CDR3 DNA is TGCGCCAGCTCTTTGGGAGGGGACGGTGGTCCTTCACCCCTCCACTTT. Its protein product is CASSLGGDGGPSPLHF.

The chain couples TRBV7-8 to TRBJ1-1; D is unresolved. Germline CDR1 SGHVS, CDR2 FQNEAQ. V shed 6 bases and J shed 0 bases, with 11 bases lying between them. The CDR3 contains 14 residues. CDR3 coding DNA: TGTGCCAGCAGGCTCGGCCCCATGAACACTGAAGCTTTCTTT. This encodes CASRLGPMNTEAFF.

The chain carries TRBV18 and TRBJ2-2; D not resolved. Germline V gene lookup returns CDR1 KGHSH and CDR2 LQKENI. V was shortened by 2 bases and J by 5 bases, with 15 bases between the two germline ends. The length of the CDR3 is 16 residues. The CDR3 sequence: CASSPYQRVLTGELFF. In DNA, the CDR3 is TGTGCCAGCTCACCATACCAACGGGTCCTGACCGGGGAGCTGTTTTTT.

The V gene is TRBV18, the J gene TRBJ2-1; D is perhaps TRBD2 (6 bases). CDR1 is KGHSH, CDR2 LQKENI, per germline. The V end lost 3 bases, the J end lost 4 bases, and 13 bases lay between the germline ends. CDR3 length: 15 residues. This chain's CDR3 is CASSPPSGLYNEQFF. In DNA form, the CDR3 reads TGTGCCAGCTCACCCCCCAGCGGGCTATACAATGAGCAGTTCTTC. The full variable domain, with the rest looked up from reference TRBV18 and TRBJ2-1, is NAGVMQNPRHLVRRRGQEARLRCSPMKGHSHVYWYRQLPEEGLKFMVYLQKENIIDESGMPKERFSAEFPKEGPSILRIQQVVRGDSAAYFCASSPPSGLYNEQFFGPGTRLTVL.

The chain links TRBV7-3 to TRBJ2-1, with D hard to call. This CDR3 comprises 14 residues. With 2 bases removed from V and 8 bases from J, the gap between germline ends came to 13 bases. Germline V CDR1 and CDR2: SGHTA, FQGTGA. Here the CDR3 DNA reads TGTGCCAGCAGCTTACGCCGTGGGTGGGATGAGCAGTTCTTC. Encoded protein: CASSLRRGWDEQFF. Drawing the rest from reference TRBV7-3 and TRBJ2-1, the complete variable domain is GAGVSQTPSNKVTEKGKYVELRCDPISGHTALYWYRQSLGQGPEFLIYFQGTGAADDSGLPNDRFFAVRPEGSVSTLKIQRTERGDSAVYLCASSLRRGWDEQFFGPGTRLTVL.

This sequence joins TRBV6-6 and TRBJ1-1; 8 nucleotides match TRBD1. There are 13 residues in the CDR3. Germline V gene lookup returns CDR1 MNHNY and CDR2 SVGAGI (reference sequence). With V trimmed by 6 bases and J by 7 bases, 7 bases remained unmatched. CDR3 coding DNA: TGTGCCAGCAGATGGACAGGGCAGGGTGAAGCTTTCTTT. Translated: CASRWTGQGEAFF.

This clone was seen a handful of times. The J gene is TRBJ1-1, the V gene TRBV29-1; a possible D gene is TRBD1 (6 bases). This CDR3 spans 12 amino acids. The germline V gene has CDR1 SQVTM and CDR2 ANQGSEA. V was shortened by 4 bases and J by 1 base, with 7 bases between the two germline ends. In DNA, the CDR3 is TGCAGCGTTGGACAGGCGAACACTGAAGCTTTCTTT. Translation: CSVGQANTEAFF.

This rearrangement joins TRBV4-2 to TRBJ2-5; TRBD2 matches at 8 bases. The V segment lost 3 bases and the J segment 3 bases; nucleotides outside the gene matches: 3. Germline V gives CDR1 LGHNA, CDR2 YNFKEQ. This CDR3 spans 14 amino acids. The CDR3: CASSQAAGEETQYF. DNA for the CDR3: TGTGCCAGCAGCCAGGCAGCGGGAGAAGAGACCCAGTACTTC.

The gene calls are TRBV5-1 and TRBJ2-3; 8 bases fit TRBD2. From germline, CDR1 is SGHRS and CDR2 YFSETQ. CDR3 length equals 16 residues. Trimming took 0 bases from V and 2 from J; bases not matched to a gene: 5. CDR3 in amino acids: CASSLEAGGATDTQYF. CDR3 nucleotides: TGCGCCAGCAGCTTGGAGGCGGGAGGTGCCACAGATACGCAGTATTTT.

To note about this clone: Relative to the germline gene, one junction end is altered; a read error may explain this. The sample carries other DNA sequences with the same CDR3. The chain is built from TRBV28 and TRBJ2-1; D may be TRBD2 (5 bases). Germline CDR1 and CDR2: MDHEN and SYDVKM. CDR3 length: 15 amino acids. CDR3 nucleotide sequence: TGCGCCAGCACCTCCGGGAACATCCTAAACAATGAGCAGTTCTTC. It translates to CASTSGNILNNEQFF.

J is TRBJ2-7 and V is TRBV6-4; TRBD2 agrees at 10 bases. V trimming: 10 bases; J trimming: 6 bases; junction bases outside the gene matches: 9. Germline values: CDR1 MRHNA, CDR2 SNTAGT. CDR3 size: 13 residues. CDR3 sequence reads: CATSQREGLEQYF. The CDR3 DNA reads as TGTGCCACTTCCCAGCGGGAGGGTCTCGAGCAGTACTTC.

A remark on this clone: The sample has other DNA sequences that encode this CDR3 too. The rearrangement uses TRBV6-5 and TRBJ1-1, with TRBD1 as a possible D gene (5 bases). This CDR3 contains 13 residues. In germline, CDR1 is MNHEY, CDR2 SVGAGI. With 2 bases removed from V and 4 bases from J, the gap between germline ends came to 8 bases. The CDR3 coding sequence is TGTGCCAGCAGTTACGGGGGGGGCACTGAAGCTTTCTTT. Its protein product is CASSYGGGTEAFF.

This clone was seen a handful of times. A single base is all that separates this from a far larger clone, so a read error is likely. This chain uses TRBV21-1 with TRBJ2-6. TRBV21-1 is a pseudogene. CDR3 size: 16 residues. CDR3 sequence (DNA): TGTGCCAGCAGCAAAGTCGGCGTCTCTGGGGCCAACGTCCTGACTTTC. It specifies CASSKVGVSGANVLTF.

The chain joins TRBV30 to TRBJ2-7; D may be TRBD1 (5 bases). The germline V gene has CDR1 GTSNPN and CDR2 SVGIG (reference sequence). V was cut by 1 base and J by 5 bases, with 12 bases left in between. This CDR3 has 13 residues. The CDR3 DNA reads TGTGCCTGGAGTGAGGCAGGGAATCACGAGCAGTACTTC. This encodes CAWSEAGNHEQYF.